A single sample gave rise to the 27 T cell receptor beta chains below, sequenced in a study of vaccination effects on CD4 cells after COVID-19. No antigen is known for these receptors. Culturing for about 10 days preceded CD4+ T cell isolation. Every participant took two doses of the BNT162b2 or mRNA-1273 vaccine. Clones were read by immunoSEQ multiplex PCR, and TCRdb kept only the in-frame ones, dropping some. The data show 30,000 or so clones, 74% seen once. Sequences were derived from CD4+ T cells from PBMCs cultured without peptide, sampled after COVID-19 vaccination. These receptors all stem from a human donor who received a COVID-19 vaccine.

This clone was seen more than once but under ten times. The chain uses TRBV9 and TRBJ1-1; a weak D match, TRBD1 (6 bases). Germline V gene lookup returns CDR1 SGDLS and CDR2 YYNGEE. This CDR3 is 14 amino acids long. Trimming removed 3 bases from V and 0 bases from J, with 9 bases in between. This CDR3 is CASSARGMNTEAFF. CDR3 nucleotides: TGTGCCAGCAGCGCCAGGGGAATGAACACTGAAGCTTTCTTT.

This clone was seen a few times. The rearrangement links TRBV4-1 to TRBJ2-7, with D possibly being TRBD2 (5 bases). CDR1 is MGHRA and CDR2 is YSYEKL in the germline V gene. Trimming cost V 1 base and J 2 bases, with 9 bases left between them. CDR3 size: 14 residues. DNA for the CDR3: TGCGCCAGCAGCCAAGCGGACTCTCCCTACGAGCAGTACTTC. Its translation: CASSQADSPYEQYF.

The CDR3 DNA reads TGTGCCAGCAGCTGGACAGGGAGGTCCTCACAAGAGACCCAGTACTTC. Encoded protein: CASSWTGRSSQETQYF. The J gene is TRBJ2-5, the V gene TRBV5-6; 8 bases line up with TRBD1. The germline gives CDR1 SGHDT, CDR2 YYEEEE. This CDR3 spans 16 amino acids. The junction had 9 bases not matched to a gene; V was cut back by 3 bases and J by 2 bases.

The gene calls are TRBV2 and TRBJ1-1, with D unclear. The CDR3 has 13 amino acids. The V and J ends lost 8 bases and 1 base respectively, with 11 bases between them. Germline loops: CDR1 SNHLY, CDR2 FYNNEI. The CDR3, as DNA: TGTGCCAGCGCAGTCAGTCAGAACACTGAAGCTTTCTTT. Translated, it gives CASAVSQNTEAFF.

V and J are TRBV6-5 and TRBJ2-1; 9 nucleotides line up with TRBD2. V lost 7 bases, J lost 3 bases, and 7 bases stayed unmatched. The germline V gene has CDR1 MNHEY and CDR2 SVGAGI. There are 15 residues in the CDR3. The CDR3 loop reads CASINSGRSYNEQFF. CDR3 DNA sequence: TGTGCCAGCATTAATAGCGGGAGAAGCTACAATGAGCAGTTCTTC.

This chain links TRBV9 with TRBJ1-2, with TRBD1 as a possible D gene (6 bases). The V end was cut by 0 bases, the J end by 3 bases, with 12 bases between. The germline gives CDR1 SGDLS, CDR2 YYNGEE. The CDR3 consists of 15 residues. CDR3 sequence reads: CASSVGSQGYYGYTF. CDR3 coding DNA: TGTGCCAGCAGCGTAGGGTCACAGGGATACTATGGCTACACCTTC.

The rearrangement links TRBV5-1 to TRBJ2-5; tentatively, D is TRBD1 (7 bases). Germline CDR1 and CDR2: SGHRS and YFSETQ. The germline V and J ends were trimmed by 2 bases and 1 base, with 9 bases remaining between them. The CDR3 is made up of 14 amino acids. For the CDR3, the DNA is TGCGCCAGCAGCTTCCAGGGGGGCCAAGAGACCCAGTACTTC. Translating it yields CASSFQGGQETQYF.

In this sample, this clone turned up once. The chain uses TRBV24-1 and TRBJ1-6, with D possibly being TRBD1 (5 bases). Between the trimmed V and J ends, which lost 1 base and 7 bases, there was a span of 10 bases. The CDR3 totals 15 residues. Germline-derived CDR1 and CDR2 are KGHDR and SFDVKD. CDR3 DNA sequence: TGTGCCACCAGTGATTTATGGGGGGACAATTCACCCCTCCACTTT. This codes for CATSDLWGDNSPLHF.

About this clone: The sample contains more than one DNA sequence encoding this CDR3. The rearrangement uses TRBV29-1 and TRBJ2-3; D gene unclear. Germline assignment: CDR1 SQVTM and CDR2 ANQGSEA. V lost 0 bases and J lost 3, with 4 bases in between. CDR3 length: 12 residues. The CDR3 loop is CSVEDGTDTQYF. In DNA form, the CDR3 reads TGCAGCGTTGAAGACGGGACAGATACGCAGTATTTT.

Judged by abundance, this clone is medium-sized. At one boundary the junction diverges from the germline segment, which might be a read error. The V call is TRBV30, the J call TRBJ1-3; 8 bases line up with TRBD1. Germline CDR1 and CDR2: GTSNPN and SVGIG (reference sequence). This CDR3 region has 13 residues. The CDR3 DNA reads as TGTGCCGGGAGAGGACAGGGTCTAGACACCATATATTTT. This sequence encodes CAGRGQGLDTIYF.

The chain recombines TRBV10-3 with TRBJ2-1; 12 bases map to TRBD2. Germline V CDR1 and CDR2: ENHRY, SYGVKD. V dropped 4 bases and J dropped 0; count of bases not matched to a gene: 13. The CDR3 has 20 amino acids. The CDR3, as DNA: TGTGCCATCAGTGGTCCTCTGAGACTAGCGGGAGAAGACTCCTACAATGAGCAGTTCTTC. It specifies CAISGPLRLAGEDSYNEQFF.

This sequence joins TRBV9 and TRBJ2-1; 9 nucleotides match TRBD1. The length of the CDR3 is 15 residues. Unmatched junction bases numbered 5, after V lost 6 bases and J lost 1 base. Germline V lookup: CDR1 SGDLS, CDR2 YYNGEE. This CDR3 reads CASTTGGLSYNEQFF. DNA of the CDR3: TGTGCCAGCACTACAGGGGGCTTGTCCTACAATGAGCAGTTCTTC.

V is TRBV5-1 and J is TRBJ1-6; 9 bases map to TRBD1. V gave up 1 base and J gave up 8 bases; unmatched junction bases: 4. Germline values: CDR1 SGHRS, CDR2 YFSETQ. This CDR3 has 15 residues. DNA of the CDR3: TGCGCCAGCAGCTTGAGTACAGGGGGCCATTCACCCCTCCACTTT. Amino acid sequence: CASSLSTGGHSPLHF. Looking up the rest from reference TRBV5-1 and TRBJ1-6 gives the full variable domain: KAGVTQTPRYLIKTRGQQVTLSCSPISGHRSVSWYQQTPGQGLQFLFEYFSETQRNKGNFPGRFSGRQFSNSRSEMNVSTLELGDSALYLCASSLSTGGHSPLHFGNGTRLTVT.

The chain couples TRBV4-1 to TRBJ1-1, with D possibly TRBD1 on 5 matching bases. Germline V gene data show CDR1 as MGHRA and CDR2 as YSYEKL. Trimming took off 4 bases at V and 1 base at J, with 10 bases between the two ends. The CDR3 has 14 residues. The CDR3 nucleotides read TGCGCCAGCAGCCGGGGGGAGAAGAACACTGAAGCTTTCTTT. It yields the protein CASSRGEKNTEAFF.

The chain's CDR3 is CASSIHHLKAYNEQFF. The CDR3 DNA sequence: TGTGCCAGTAGTATTCACCACCTAAAGGCCTACAATGAGCAGTTCTTC. V gene TRBV19 combines with J gene TRBJ2-1, with D hard to call. The length of the CDR3 is 16 residues. Trimming removed 3 bases from V and 2 bases from J, with 14 bases in between. The germline V gene encodes CDR1 LNHDA and CDR2 SQIVND (reference sequence).

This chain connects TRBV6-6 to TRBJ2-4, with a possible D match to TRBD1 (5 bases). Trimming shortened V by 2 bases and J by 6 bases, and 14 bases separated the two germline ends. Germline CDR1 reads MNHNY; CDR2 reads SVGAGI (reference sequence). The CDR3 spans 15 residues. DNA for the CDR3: TGTGCCAGCAGTTACGGGCAGGGTGTGATAAACATTCAGTACTTC. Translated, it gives CASSYGQGVINIQYF.

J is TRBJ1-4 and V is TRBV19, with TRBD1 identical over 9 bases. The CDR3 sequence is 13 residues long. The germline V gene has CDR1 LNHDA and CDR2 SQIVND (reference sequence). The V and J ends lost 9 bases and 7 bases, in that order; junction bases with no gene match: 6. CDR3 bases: TGTGCCAGCGGGGGGACAGGGCTTGAAAAACTGTTTTTT. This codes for CASGGTGLEKLFF.

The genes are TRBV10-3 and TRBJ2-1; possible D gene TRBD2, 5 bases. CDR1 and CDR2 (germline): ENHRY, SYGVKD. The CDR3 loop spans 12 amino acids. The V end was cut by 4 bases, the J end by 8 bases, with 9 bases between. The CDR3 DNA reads TGTGCCATCAGTGCTAGGGAGTATGAGCAGTTCTTC. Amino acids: CAISAREYEQFF.

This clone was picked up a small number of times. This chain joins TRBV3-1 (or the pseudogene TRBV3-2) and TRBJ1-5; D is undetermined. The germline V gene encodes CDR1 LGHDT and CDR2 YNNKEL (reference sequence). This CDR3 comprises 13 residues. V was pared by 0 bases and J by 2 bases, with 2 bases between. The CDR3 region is CASSQDGNQPQHF. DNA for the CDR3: TGTGCCAGCAGCCAAGATGGCAATCAGCCCCAGCATTTT.

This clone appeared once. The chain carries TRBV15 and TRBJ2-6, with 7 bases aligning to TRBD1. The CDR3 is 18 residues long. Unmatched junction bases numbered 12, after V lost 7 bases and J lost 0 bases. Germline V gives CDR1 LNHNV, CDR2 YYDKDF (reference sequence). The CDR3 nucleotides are TGTGCCACCACCCCAGCCCCGGGACAGAGCTCTGGGGCCAACGTCCTGACTTTC. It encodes CATTPAPGQSSGANVLTF.

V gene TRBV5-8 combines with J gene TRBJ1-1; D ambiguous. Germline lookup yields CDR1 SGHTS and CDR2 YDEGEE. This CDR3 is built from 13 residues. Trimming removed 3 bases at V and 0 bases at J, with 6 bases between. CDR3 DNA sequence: TGTGCCAGCAGCTCTTACATGAACACTGAAGCTTTCTTT. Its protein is CASSSYMNTEAFF. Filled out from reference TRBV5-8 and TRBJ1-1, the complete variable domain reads EAGVTQSPTHLIKTRGQQATLRCSPISGHTSVYWYQQALGLGLQFLLWYDEGEERNRGNFPPRFSGRQFPNYSSELNVNALELEDSALYLCASSSYMNTEAFFGQGTRLTVV.

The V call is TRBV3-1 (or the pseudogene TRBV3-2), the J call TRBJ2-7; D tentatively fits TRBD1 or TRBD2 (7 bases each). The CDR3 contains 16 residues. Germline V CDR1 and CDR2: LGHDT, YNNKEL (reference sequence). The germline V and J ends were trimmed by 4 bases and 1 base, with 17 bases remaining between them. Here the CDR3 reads CASSRLAGGGSYEQYF. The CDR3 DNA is TGTGCCAGCAGCCGACTAGCAGGGGGAGGATCCTACGAGCAGTACTTC.

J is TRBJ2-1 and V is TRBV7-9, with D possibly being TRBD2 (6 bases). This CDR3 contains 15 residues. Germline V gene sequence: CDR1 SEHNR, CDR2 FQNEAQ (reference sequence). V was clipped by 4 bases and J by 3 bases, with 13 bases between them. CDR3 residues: CASSYLSGFYNEQFF. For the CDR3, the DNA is TGTGCCAGCAGCTACCTCAGCGGGTTCTACAATGAGCAGTTCTTC. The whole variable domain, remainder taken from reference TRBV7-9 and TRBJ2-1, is DTGVSQNPRHKITKRGQNVTFRCDPISEHNRLYWYRQTLGQGPEFLTYFQNEAQLEKSRLLSDRFSAERPKGSFSTLEIQRTEQGDSAMYLCASSYLSGFYNEQFFGPGTRLTVL.

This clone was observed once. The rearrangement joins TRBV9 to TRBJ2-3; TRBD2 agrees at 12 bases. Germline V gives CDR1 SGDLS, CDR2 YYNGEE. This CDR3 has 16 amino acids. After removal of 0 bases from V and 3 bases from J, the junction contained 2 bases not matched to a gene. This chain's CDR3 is CASSVELAGGTDTQYF. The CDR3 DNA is TGTGCCAGCAGCGTAGAACTAGCGGGAGGAACAGATACGCAGTATTTT.

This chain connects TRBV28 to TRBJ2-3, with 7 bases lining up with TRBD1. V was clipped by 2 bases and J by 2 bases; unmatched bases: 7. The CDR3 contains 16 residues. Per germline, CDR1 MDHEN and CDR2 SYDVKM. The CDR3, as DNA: TGTGCCAGCAGTTTAAAGGCAGGGGGATACACAGATACGCAGTATTTT. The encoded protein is CASSLKAGGYTDTQYF.

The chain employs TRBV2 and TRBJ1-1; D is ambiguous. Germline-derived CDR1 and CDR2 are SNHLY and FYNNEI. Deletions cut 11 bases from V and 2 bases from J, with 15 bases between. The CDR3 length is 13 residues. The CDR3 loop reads CACKRAENTEAFF. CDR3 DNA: TGTGCCTGTAAACGGGCAGAAAACACTGAAGCTTTCTTT.

The DNA of the CDR3 is TGTGCCAGTAGTTTACCCGGTGGGGCCAACGTCCTGACTTTC. It encodes CASSLPGGANVLTF. The V call is TRBV19, the J call TRBJ2-6; D uncertain. The CDR3 length is 14 residues. Trimming left V 5 bases short and J 3 bases short, with 8 bases between. Germline-derived CDR1 and CDR2 are LNHDA and SQIVND (reference sequence).